This is a list of T cell receptor beta chains from one sample in a study of T cell clones after liver transplantation. The repertoire was sequenced with immunoSEQ multiplex PCR; TCRdb's copy has only in-frame clones and lacks some. The sample lists under 150,000 clones; 90% were seen once. The sample consisted of CD4+ T cells from blood, taken 12 months after liver transplant. These TCRs come from a human patient who received a liver transplant. A subset of T cells may come from the graft donor. CDR3s include the opening cysteine and the closing phenylalanine or tryptophan. Fields, in order: D gene, J gene, clone size, V gene, CDR3 DNA, CDR3 protein. A D gene is named only where the DNA matches it firmly. Where a row states a size, it is once, few, many or the class of an expanded clone; other rows omit it.

NA | TRBJ2-3 | NA | TRBV19 | TGTGCCAGTAGGGCCCAACTAGTGGGTACGCAGTATTTT | CASRAQLVGTQYF
NA | TRBJ1-3 | NA | TRBV5-1 | TGCGCCAGCAGACCCGACGCTGCGGGAAACACCATATATTTT | CASRPDAAGNTIYF
TRBD1 | TRBJ2-3 | NA | TRBV9 | TGTGCCAGCAGCGTCGAGGGACAGGGAAAAGGAACAGATACGCAGTATTTT | CASSVEGQGKGTDTQYF
TRBD1 | TRBJ2-3 | NA | TRBV19 | TGTGCCAGTAGTGAAGGTGGACAGGCTAGCACAGATACGCAGTATTTT | CASSEGGQASTDTQYF
NA | TRBJ1-5 | once | TRBV7-9 | TGTGCCAGCAGCTACGGGGGTTATAGCAATCAGCCCCAGCATTTT | CASSYGGYSNQPQHF
NA | TRBJ2-7 | NA | TRBV11-2 | TGTGCCAGCAGCTCCCCCGGGACATCCTACGAGCAGTACTTC | CASSSPGTSYEQYF
TRBD1 | TRBJ1-5 | NA | TRBV7-9 | TGTGCCAGCAGCTTAGGCACAGGGGTGGGGCAGCCCCAGCATTTT | CASSLGTGVGQPQHF
NA | TRBJ1-1 | NA | TRBV5-4 | TGTGCCAGCAGCTTGATGAACACTGAAGCTTTCTTT | CASSLMNTEAFF
NA | TRBJ2-1 | NA | TRBV10-3 | TGTGCCATCAGTGAGTCTGAGGGACCCTACAATGAGCAGTTCTTC | CAISESEGPYNEQFF
NA | TRBJ2-1 | NA | TRBV30 | TGTGCCTGGAGTTCCTCGCCAGAAGGGTTTTGGCCCCGGGTTTATGAGCAGTTCTTC | CAWSSSPEGFWPRVYEQFF
TRBD1 | TRBJ1-1 | NA | TRBV6-5 | TGTGCCAGCAGTCGCGACAGGGGCTACACTGAAGCTTTCTTT | CASSRDRGYTEAFF
NA | TRBJ2-5 | NA | TRBV5-1 | TGCGCCAGCAGCTTGGATGGGGCGGAGACCCAGTACTTC | CASSLDGAETQYF
NA | TRBJ1-2 | NA | TRBV5-4 | TGTGCCAGCAGCCCTTCCCGGGAACCCTATGGCTACACCTTC | CASSPSREPYGYTF
NA | TRBJ1-3 | NA | TRBV7-2 | TGTGCCAGCACCCGACAGTCCTCTGGAAACACCATATATTTT | CASTRQSSGNTIYF
NA | TRBJ2-7 | NA | TRBV2 | TGTGCCAGCACGCACTCGGCACCTCGCTCCTACGAGCAGTACTTC | CASTHSAPRSYEQYF
TRBD1 | TRBJ1-1 | once | TRBV18 | TGTGCCAGCTCTCTCGGACAGGGGTTGAACACTGAAGCTTTCTTT | CASSLGQGLNTEAFF